These 10 T cell receptor beta chains originate from one sample sequenced in a study of T cell responses to AZD1222 COVID-19 vaccine. Clones were sequenced by immunoSEQ multiplex PCR, and TCRdb holds only the in-frame ones, with some missing. The sample carries more than 90,000 clones, 75% to 95% recorded once. The sample was peripheral blood, taken on day 0 of AZD1222 vaccination. The receptors were gathered from an adult in good health.

J is TRBJ1-2 and V is TRBV7-9, with D hard to call. V gave up 5 bases and J gave up 0 bases, with 10 bases separating them. The germline gives CDR1 SEHNR, CDR2 FQNEAQ (reference sequence). The CDR3 spans 14 residues. The CDR3 DNA is TGTGCCAGCAGCCTCCCCAGTCCTAACTATGGCTACACCTTC. It encodes CASSLPSPNYGYTF.

The chain has TRBV19 and TRBJ1-1; D not resolved. This CDR3 contains 14 residues. Trimming stripped 7 bases from V and 0 bases from J, with 12 bases between. Germline V gives CDR1 LNHDA, CDR2 SQIVND (reference sequence). The CDR3 spells CASTLHGLNTEAFF. CDR3 nucleotides: TGTGCCAGTACCTTACACGGACTGAACACTGAAGCTTTCTTT.

This chain connects TRBV14 to TRBJ2-7; D uncertain. V was pared by 4 bases and J by 3 bases, with 10 bases between. This CDR3 is built from 13 residues. CDR1 is SGHDN and CDR2 is FVKESK in the germline V gene. CDR3 DNA sequence: TGTGCCAGCAGCCGGGCAGACAACTACGAGCAGTACTTC. Protein sequence: CASSRADNYEQYF.

This chain links TRBV6-5 with TRBJ2-2, with 7 positions matching TRBD1. The CDR3 covers 15 residues. After removal of 6 bases from V and 5 bases from J, the junction contained 9 bases not matched to a gene. The germline gives CDR1 MNHEY, CDR2 SVGAGI. The CDR3 bases are TGTGCCAGCAGGGCCGGGACAGCAATAACCGGGGAGCTGTTTTTT. As protein: CASRAGTAITGELFF.

The V call is TRBV27, the J call TRBJ1-6; D gene ambiguous. CDR3 length: 15 amino acids. Germline V gene data show CDR1 as MNHEY and CDR2 as SMNVEV (reference sequence). V was shortened by 2 bases and J by 4 bases, with 9 bases between the two germline ends. Here the CDR3 reads CASSLRTGYNSPLHF. CDR3 in DNA: TGTGCCAGCAGTTTAAGGACGGGGTATAATTCACCCCTCCACTTT.

The J gene is TRBJ2-7, the V gene TRBV7-2; 11 bases align to TRBD1. This CDR3 comprises 15 residues. V gave up 1 base and J gave up 5 bases; unmatched junction bases: 4. In germline, CDR1 is SGHTA, CDR2 FQGNSA. CDR3 region: CASSLGGQGGDEQYF. CDR3 coding DNA: TGTGCCAGCAGCTTAGGGGGACAGGGGGGCGACGAGCAGTACTTC.

This clone was seen a single time. The rearrangement joins TRBV7-8 to TRBJ1-2; 9 bases line up with TRBD1. V shed 1 base and J 8 bases; nucleotides not matched to a gene: 17. Germline-derived CDR1 and CDR2 are SGHVS and FQNEAQ. The CDR3 spans 18 residues. The chain's CDR3 is CASSLERGGQGRVGGYTF. CDR3 DNA: TGTGCCAGCAGCTTAGAAAGGGGGGGACAGGGACGGGTAGGAGGCTACACCTTC.

The CDR3 region has the DNA TGTGCCAGCAAGAAACTAGCGGAGCAAGAGACCCAGTACTTC. The encoded protein is CASKKLAEQETQYF. The V and J genes are TRBV2 and TRBJ2-5; 8 nucleotides match TRBD2. The V segment lost 7 bases and the J segment 2 bases; nucleotides outside the gene matches: 6. Per the germline V gene, CDR1 is SNHLY and CDR2 is FYNNEI. The CDR3 spans 14 residues.

The chain couples TRBV20-1 to TRBJ2-5; no reliable D call. The V gene lost 5 bases and the J gene lost 2 bases, with 6 bases spanning the gap. CDR3 length: 11 residues. Germline V gives CDR1 DFQATT, CDR2 SNEGSKA (reference sequence). The CDR3 DNA reads as TGCAGTGCTTTGATGCAAGAGACCCAGTACTTC. Translation gives CSALMQETQYF.

This chain links TRBV4-1 with TRBJ1-1, with 7 bases lining up with TRBD1. The V gene end was trimmed by 3 bases and the J gene end by 3 bases; junction bases not matched to a gene: 7. CDR1 MGHRA and CDR2 YSYEKL come from the germline V gene. There are 15 residues in the CDR3. CDR3 nucleotides: TGCGCCAGCAGCCAGACGACAGGGCTGTACACTGAAGCTTTCTTT. Amino acids: CASSQTTGLYTEAFF.